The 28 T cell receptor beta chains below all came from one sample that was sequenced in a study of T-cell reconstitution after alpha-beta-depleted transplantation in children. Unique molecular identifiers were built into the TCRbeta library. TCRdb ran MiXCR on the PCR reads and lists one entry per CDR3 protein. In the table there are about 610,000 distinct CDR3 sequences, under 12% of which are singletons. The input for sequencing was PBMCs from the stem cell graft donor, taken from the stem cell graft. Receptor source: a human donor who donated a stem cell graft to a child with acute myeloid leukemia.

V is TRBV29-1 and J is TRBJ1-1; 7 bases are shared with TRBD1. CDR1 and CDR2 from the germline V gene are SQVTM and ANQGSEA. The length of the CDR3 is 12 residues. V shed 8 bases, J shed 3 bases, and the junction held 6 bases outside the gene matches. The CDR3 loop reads CSSTGDDTEAFF. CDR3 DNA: TGCAGCTCTACAGGGGATGACACTGAAGCTTTCTTT.

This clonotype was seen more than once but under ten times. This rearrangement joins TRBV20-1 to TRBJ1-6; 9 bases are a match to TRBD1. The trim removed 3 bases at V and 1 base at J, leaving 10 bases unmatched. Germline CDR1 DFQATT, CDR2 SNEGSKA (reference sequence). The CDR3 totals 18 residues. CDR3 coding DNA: TGCAGTGCTAGCGAGGACAGGGGAAAGGGATCCTATAATTCACCCCTCCACTTT. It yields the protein CSASEDRGKGSYNSPLHF.

CDR3 amino acids: CASTFDTGELFF. Written as DNA, the CDR3 is TGTGCCAGCACATTCGACACCGGGGAGCTGTTTTTT. The chain combines TRBV7-2 with TRBJ2-2; unclear D gene. The ends were cut back, 7 bases at V and 3 bases at J, with 6 bases in the middle. This CDR3 has 12 residues. Germline V gives CDR1 SGHTA, CDR2 FQGNSA. The full variable domain, rest sourced from reference TRBV7-2 and TRBJ2-2, is GAGVSQSPSNKVTEKGKDVELRCDPISGHTALYWYRQSLGQGLEFLIYFQGNSAPDKSGLPSDRFSAERTGGSVSTLTIQRTQQEDSAVYLCASTFDTGELFFGEGSRLTVL.

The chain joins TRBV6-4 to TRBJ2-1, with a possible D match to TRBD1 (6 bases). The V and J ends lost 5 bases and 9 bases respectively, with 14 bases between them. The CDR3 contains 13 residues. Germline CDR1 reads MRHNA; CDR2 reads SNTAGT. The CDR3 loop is CASSYTEQGEQFF. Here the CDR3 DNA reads TGTGCCAGCAGTTACACCGAACAGGGTGAGCAGTTCTTC.

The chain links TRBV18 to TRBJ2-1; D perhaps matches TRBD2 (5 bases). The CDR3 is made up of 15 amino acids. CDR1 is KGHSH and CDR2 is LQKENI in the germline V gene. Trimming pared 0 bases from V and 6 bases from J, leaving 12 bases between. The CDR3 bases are TGTGCCAGCTCACCACCGCCAGGCGGGTCCAATGAGCAGTTCTTC. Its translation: CASSPPPGGSNEQFF.

The CDR3 loop reads CASSQDQAGGMQYF. The CDR3 DNA is TGCGCCAGCAGCCAAGATCAGGCGGGAGGGATGCAGTACTTC. The V and J genes are TRBV4-3 and TRBJ2-7; 9 bases line up with TRBD2. This CDR3 has 14 residues. Germline CDR1 is LGHNA and CDR2 is YSLEER. V lost 0 bases to trimming and J lost 9 bases; unmatched junction nucleotides: 6.

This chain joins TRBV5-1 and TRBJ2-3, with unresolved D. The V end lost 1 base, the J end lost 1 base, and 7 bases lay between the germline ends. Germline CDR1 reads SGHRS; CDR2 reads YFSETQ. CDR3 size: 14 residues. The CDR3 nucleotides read TGCGCCAGCAGCTTGATCAGCGGCACAGATACGCAGTATTTT. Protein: CASSLISGTDTQYF.

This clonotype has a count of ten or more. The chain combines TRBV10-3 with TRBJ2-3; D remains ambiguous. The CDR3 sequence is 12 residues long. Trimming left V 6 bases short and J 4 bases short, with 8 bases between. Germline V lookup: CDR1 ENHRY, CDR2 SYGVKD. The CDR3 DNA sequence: TGTGCCATCAGCTACGGTGCAGATACGCAGTATTTT. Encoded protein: CAISYGADTQYF.

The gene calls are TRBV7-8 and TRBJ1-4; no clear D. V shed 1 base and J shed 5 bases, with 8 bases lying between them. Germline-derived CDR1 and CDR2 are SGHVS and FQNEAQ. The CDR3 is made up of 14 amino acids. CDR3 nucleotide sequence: TGTGCCAGCAGCTTAGGTCTCAAGAATGAAAAACTGTTTTTT. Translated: CASSLGLKNEKLFF.

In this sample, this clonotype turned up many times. The CDR3 protein is CASTEPREEVTDTQYF. CDR3 DNA sequence: TGTGCCAGCACCGAACCCAGGGAAGAGGTCACAGATACGCAGTATTTT. The chain joins TRBV6-6 to TRBJ2-3; D might be TRBD1 (5 bases). This CDR3 spans 16 amino acids. Trimming removed 7 bases at V and 2 bases at J, with 19 bases between. Germline V lookup: CDR1 MNHNY, CDR2 SVGAGI (reference sequence).

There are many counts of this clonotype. CDR3 amino acids: CASSYSGQGNYGYTF. Written as DNA, the CDR3 is TGTGCCAGCAGTTACTCCGGACAGGGCAACTATGGCTACACCTTC. The chain employs TRBV6-5 and TRBJ1-2, with TRBD1 matching over 8 bases. After removal of 0 bases from V and 2 bases from J, the junction contained 2 bases not matched to a gene. Germline loops: CDR1 MNHEY, CDR2 SVGAGI. The CDR3 is 15 amino acids.

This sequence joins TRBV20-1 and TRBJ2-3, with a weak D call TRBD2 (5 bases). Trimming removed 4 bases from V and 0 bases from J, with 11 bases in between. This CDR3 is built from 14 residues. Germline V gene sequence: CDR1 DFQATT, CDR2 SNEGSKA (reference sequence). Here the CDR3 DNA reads TGCAGTGCTAACCGACTACCTAGCACAGATACGCAGTATTTT. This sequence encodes CSANRLPSTDTQYF.

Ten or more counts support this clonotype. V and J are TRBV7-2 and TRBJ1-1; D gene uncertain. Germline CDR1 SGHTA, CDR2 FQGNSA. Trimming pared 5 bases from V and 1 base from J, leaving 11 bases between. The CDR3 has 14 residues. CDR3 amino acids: CASSPILGNTEAFF. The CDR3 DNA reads TGTGCCAGCAGCCCTATCCTAGGGAACACTGAAGCTTTCTTT. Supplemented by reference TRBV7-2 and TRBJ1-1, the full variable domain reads GAGVSQSPSNKVTEKGKDVELRCDPISGHTALYWYRQSLGQGLEFLIYFQGNSAPDKSGLPSDRFSAERTGGSVSTLTIQRTQQEDSAVYLCASSPILGNTEAFFGQGTRLTVV.

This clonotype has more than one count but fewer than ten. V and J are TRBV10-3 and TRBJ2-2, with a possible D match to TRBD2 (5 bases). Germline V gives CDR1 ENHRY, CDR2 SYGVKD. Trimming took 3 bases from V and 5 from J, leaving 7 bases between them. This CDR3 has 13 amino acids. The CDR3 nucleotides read TGTGCCATCAGTGATATAGCGACCGGGGAGCTGTTTTTT. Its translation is CAISDIATGELFF.

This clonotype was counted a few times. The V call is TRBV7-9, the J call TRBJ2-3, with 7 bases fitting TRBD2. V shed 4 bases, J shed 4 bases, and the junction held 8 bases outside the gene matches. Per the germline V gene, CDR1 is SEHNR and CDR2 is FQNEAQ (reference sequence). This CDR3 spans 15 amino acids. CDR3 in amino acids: CASSSGAGASDTQYF. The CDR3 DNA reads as TGTGCCAGCAGCTCCGGTGCGGGAGCCTCAGATACGCAGTATTTT.

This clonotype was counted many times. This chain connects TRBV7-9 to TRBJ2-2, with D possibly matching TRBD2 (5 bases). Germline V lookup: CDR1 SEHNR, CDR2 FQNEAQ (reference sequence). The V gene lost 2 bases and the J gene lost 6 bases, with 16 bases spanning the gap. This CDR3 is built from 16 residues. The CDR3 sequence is CASSLSSSGGAGELFF. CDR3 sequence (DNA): TGTGCCAGCAGCTTAAGTTCGTCAGGAGGCGCCGGGGAGCTGTTTTTT.

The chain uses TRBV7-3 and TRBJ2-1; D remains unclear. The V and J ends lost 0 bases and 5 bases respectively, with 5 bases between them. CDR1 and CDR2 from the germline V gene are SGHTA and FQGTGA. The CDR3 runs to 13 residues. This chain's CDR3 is CASSLTRHNEQFF. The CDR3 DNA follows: TGTGCCAGCAGCTTAACCAGGCACAATGAGCAGTTCTTC.

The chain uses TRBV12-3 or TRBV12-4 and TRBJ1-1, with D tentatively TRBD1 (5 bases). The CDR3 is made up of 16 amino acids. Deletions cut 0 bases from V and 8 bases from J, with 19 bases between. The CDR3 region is CASSLALMGPMGEAFF. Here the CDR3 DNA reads TGTGCCAGCAGTTTAGCGCTCATGGGACCTATGGGGGAAGCTTTCTTT.

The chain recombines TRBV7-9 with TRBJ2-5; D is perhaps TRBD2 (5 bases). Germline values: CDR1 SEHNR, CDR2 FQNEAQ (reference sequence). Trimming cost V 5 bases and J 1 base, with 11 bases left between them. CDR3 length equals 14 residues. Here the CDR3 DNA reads TGTGCCAGCAGCCTAGGGAGTACCCAAGAGACCCAGTACTTC. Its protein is CASSLGSTQETQYF.

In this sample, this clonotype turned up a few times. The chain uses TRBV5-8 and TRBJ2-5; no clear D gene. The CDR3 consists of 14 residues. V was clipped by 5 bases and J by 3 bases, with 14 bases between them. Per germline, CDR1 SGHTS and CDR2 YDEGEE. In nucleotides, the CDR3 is TGTGCCAGCAGTAAGGGTGGACGGAAAGAGACCCAGTACTTC. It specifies CASSKGGRKETQYF.

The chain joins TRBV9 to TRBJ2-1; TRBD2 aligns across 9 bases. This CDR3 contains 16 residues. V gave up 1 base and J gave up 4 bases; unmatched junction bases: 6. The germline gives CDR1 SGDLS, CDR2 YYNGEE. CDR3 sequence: CASSVLAGTSYNEQFF. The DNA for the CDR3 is TGTGCCAGCAGCGTACTAGCGGGAACTTCTTACAATGAGCAGTTCTTC.

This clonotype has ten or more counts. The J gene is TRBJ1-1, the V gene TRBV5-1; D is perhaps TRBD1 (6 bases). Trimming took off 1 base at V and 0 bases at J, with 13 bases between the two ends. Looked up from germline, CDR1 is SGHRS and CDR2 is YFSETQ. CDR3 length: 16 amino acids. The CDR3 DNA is TGCGCCAGCAGCTTGATAGGGGGTCGAATGAACACTGAAGCTTTCTTT. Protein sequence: CASSLIGGRMNTEAFF.

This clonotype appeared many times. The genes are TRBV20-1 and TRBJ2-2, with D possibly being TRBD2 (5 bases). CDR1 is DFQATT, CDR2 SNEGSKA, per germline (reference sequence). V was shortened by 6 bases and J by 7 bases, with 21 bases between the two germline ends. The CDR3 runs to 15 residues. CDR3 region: CSAEVPLAKVGELFF. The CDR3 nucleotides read TGCAGTGCCGAAGTCCCATTAGCGAAGGTCGGGGAGCTGTTTTTT.

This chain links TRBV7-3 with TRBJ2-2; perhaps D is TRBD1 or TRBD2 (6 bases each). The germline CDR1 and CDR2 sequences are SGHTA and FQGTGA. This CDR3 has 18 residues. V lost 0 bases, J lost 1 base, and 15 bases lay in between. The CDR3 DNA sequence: TGTGCCAGCAGCTTAACAAGACAGGCCGGGGGGAACACCGGGGAGCTGTTTTTT. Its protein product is CASSLTRQAGGNTGELFF.

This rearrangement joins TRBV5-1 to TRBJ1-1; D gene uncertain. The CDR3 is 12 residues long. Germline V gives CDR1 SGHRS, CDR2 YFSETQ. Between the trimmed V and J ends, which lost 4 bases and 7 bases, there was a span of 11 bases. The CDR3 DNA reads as TGCGCCAGCAGCCGGTCGGGAGGTGAAGCTTTCTTT. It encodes CASSRSGGEAFF.

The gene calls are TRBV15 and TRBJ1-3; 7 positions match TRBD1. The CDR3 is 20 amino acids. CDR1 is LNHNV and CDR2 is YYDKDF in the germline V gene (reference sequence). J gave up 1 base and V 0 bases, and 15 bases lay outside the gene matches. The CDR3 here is CATSRDYGASGGHSGNTIYF. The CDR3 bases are TGTGCCACCAGCAGAGATTACGGGGCATCAGGGGGACATTCTGGAAACACCATATATTTT.

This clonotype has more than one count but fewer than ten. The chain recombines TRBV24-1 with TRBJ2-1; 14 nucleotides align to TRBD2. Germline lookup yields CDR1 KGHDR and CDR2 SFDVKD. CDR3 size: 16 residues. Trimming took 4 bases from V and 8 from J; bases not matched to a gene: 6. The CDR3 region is CATSDQGTSGSDEQFF. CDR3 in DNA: TGTGCCACCAGTGACCAAGGGACTAGCGGGAGCGATGAGCAGTTCTTC.

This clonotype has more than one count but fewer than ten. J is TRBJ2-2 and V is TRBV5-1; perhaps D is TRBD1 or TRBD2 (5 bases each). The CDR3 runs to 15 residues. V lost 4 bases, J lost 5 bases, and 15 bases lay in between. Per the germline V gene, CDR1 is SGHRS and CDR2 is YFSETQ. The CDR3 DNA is TGCGCCAGCAGCCGTACCGGGACCGAGACCGGGGAGCTGTTTTTT. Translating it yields CASSRTGTETGELFF.